The next 28 T cell receptor beta chains were all read from a single sample in a study of shared clonotypes between healthy human individuals. CD8 cells classed as naive were CD45RO-negative and positively selected for CCR7, excluding terminally differentiated effector memory CD45RA+ cells. Sequencing used immunoSEQ multiplex PCR; TCRdb keeps in-frame clones, though not all of them. The data show about 820,000 clones, with 90% to 95% seen just once and 20% to 30% held by the top ten. The specimen sequenced was naive CD8+ T cells sorted from blood. The origin of the receptors is a man aged 25 to 45 in good health.

The chain combines TRBV7-2 with TRBJ2-1; no clear D gene. There are 12 residues in the CDR3. Germline lookup yields CDR1 SGHTA and CDR2 FQGNSA. V lost 1 base to trimming and J lost 8 bases, with 6 bases between them. Here the CDR3 reads CASSLEVYEQFF. CDR3 in DNA: TGTGCCAGCAGCTTAGAAGTCTATGAGCAGTTCTTC.

The chain combines TRBV25-1 with TRBJ2-1; D is unresolved. V gave up 6 bases and J gave up 0 bases, with 12 bases separating them. Germline V CDR1 and CDR2: MGHDK, SYGVNS. CDR3 size: 15 residues. CDR3: CASSLTRSSYNEQFF. The CDR3 coding sequence is TGTGCCAGCAGCCTGACTCGGAGCTCCTACAATGAGCAGTTCTTC.

With regard to this clone: This sample also contains other DNA sequences that code for the same CDR3. The CDR3 sequence: CASSAQGGTGELFF. The CDR3 DNA is TGTGCCAGCAGTGCCCAGGGTGGCACCGGGGAGCTGTTTTTT. The chain uses TRBV6-4 and TRBJ2-2; weak D call: TRBD1 (5 bases). Germline V gene lookup returns CDR1 MRHNA and CDR2 SNTAGT. The CDR3 spans 14 residues. Trimming left V 4 bases short and J 4 bases short, with 10 bases between.

The rearrangement uses TRBV10-3 and TRBJ2-7; maybe TRBD1 (6 bases). The germline CDR1 and CDR2 sequences are ENHRY and SYGVKD. The CDR3 is made up of 12 amino acids. V lost 10 bases to trimming and J lost 1 base, with 11 bases between them. The chain's CDR3 is CATLGTSYEQYF. The DNA of the CDR3 is TGTGCCACTTTAGGGACATCCTACGAGCAGTACTTC.

The chain has TRBV27 and TRBJ2-7, with TRBD2 matching 9 bases. Germline lookup yields CDR1 MNHEY and CDR2 SMNVEV (reference sequence). The CDR3 has 14 residues. Losses at the gene ends were 6 bases for V and 3 bases for J; bases not matched to a gene: 6. The chain's CDR3 is CASSSSGDYYEQYF. For the CDR3, the DNA is TGTGCCAGCAGCTCTAGCGGGGACTACTACGAGCAGTACTTC.

CDR3 in amino acids: CASSLRDWNEQFF. CDR3 DNA: TGTGCCAGCAGTTTGCGGGACTGGAATGAGCAGTTCTTC. The chain couples TRBV28 to TRBJ2-1, with a possible D match to TRBD2 (6 bases). With 3 bases removed from V and 7 bases from J, the gap between germline ends came to 10 bases. From germline, CDR1 is MDHEN and CDR2 SYDVKM. CDR3 length: 13 residues.

The rearrangement uses TRBV7-2 and TRBJ2-2, with TRBD2 matching 10 bases. Germline CDR1 is SGHTA and CDR2 is FQGNSA. The CDR3 consists of 17 residues. Germline trimming cut 5 bases from V and 5 bases from J; bases unmatched to any gene: 11. CDR3 in amino acids: CASSTLLAGVGTGELFF. DNA for the CDR3: TGTGCCAGCAGCACACTTCTAGCGGGAGTAGGTACCGGGGAGCTGTTTTTT.

This clone turned up a few times. In DNA, the CDR3 is TGTGCCAGCAGCCCTATGGTAGGCTACACCTTC. This sequence encodes CASSPMVGYTF. The V call is TRBV6-6, the J call TRBJ1-2; D not resolved. The CDR3 runs to 11 residues. Germline V lookup: CDR1 MNHNY, CDR2 SVGAGI (reference sequence). V lost 6 bases and J 8 bases, leaving 10 bases between the germline ends.

The chain links TRBV2 to TRBJ2-7, with D possibly TRBD1 on 5 matching bases. V was shortened by 7 bases and J by 0 bases, with 13 bases between the two germline ends. Germline values: CDR1 SNHLY, CDR2 FYNNEI. This CDR3 is 14 amino acids long. The CDR3 sequence is CASIWTQGSYEQYF. CDR3 DNA sequence: TGTGCCAGCATCTGGACACAAGGCTCCTACGAGCAGTACTTC.

Worth noting for this clone: The same CDR3 arises from other DNA sequences in this sample as well. The genes are TRBV5-1 and TRBJ2-1; 13 positions agree with TRBD2. V shed 4 bases and J 7 bases; nucleotides not matched to a gene: 2. Germline V gives CDR1 SGHRS, CDR2 YFSETQ. CDR3 length: 14 residues. CDR3: CASSPGLAGNEQFF. The CDR3 nucleotides read TGCGCCAGCAGCCCGGGACTAGCGGGGAATGAGCAGTTCTTC.

This rearrangement joins TRBV7-9 to TRBJ2-1; TRBD2 matches at 8 bases. V dropped 1 base and J dropped 7; count of bases not matched to a gene: 6. Looked up from germline, CDR1 is SEHNR and CDR2 is FQNEAQ (reference sequence). This CDR3 region has 15 residues. The CDR3 region is CASSLGPGLDNEQFF. The CDR3 DNA sequence: TGTGCCAGCAGCTTAGGTCCGGGACTAGATAATGAGCAGTTCTTC.

The rearrangement joins TRBV4-1 to TRBJ1-4; the D is unclear. The CDR3 runs to 15 residues. Germline CDR1 is MGHRA and CDR2 is YSYEKL. Trimming took off 1 base at V and 4 bases at J, with 10 bases between the two ends. The CDR3 loop is CASSQVEESNEKLFF. DNA for the CDR3: TGCGCCAGCAGCCAAGTTGAGGAGAGTAATGAAAAACTGTTTTTT.

V and J are TRBV7-2 and TRBJ2-3; TRBD2 matches 9 bases. The V and J ends lost 2 bases and 4 bases, in that order; junction bases with no gene match: 7. The CDR3 runs to 16 residues. Germline-derived CDR1 and CDR2 are SGHTA and FQGNSA. CDR3 bases: TGTGCCAGCAGCTTATGGGCGGGAGGGCCTGCAGATACGCAGTATTTT. Amino acid sequence: CASSLWAGGPADTQYF.

This chain links TRBV9 with TRBJ2-1; D remains ambiguous. V was cut by 2 bases and J by 0 bases, with 9 bases left in between. CDR1 is SGDLS, CDR2 YYNGEE, per germline. The CDR3 totals 15 residues. CDR3 amino acids: CASSVRSNSYNEQFF. Here the CDR3 DNA reads TGTGCCAGCAGCGTCAGGAGCAACTCCTACAATGAGCAGTTCTTC. The variable domain in full, with the rest retrieved from reference TRBV9 and TRBJ2-1, is DSGVTQTPKHLITATGQRVTLRCSPRSGDLSVYWYQQSLDQGLQFLIQYYNGEERAKGNILERFSAQQFPDLHSELNLSSLELGDSALYFCASSVRSNSYNEQFFGPGTRLTVL.

V is TRBV2 and J is TRBJ2-1; 12 bases line up with TRBD1. After removal of 3 bases from V and 7 bases from J, the junction contained 4 bases not matched to a gene. Germline CDR1 is SNHLY and CDR2 is FYNNEI. The CDR3 sequence is 15 residues long. The CDR3 loop reads CASSEGQGAINEQFF. The CDR3 DNA follows: TGTGCCAGCAGTGAGGGACAGGGGGCAATTAATGAGCAGTTCTTC.

The chain has TRBV6-6 and TRBJ2-7; 9 bases match TRBD2. Germline V gene lookup returns CDR1 MNHNY and CDR2 SVGAGI (reference sequence). This CDR3 has 15 residues. V was pared by 7 bases and J by 0 bases, with 7 bases of the junction left unmatched. CDR3: CASTEIAGVSYEQYF. Written as DNA, the CDR3 is TGTGCCAGCACCGAAATAGCGGGAGTCTCCTACGAGCAGTACTTC.

V usage is TRBV27 and J usage is TRBJ2-1; D is perhaps TRBD1 (5 bases). This CDR3 contains 17 residues. Per the germline V gene, CDR1 is MNHEY and CDR2 is SMNVEV (reference sequence). The V end was cut by 1 base, the J end by 0 bases, with 13 bases between. The CDR3 here is CASSLWAGDSSYNEQFF. DNA of the CDR3: TGTGCCAGCAGTTTATGGGCTGGCGACAGCTCCTACAATGAGCAGTTCTTC.

The gene calls are TRBV11-2 and TRBJ2-1; 11 nucleotides match TRBD2. V was pared by 0 bases and J by 8 bases, with 3 bases of the junction left unmatched. Germline CDR1 is SGHAT and CDR2 is FQNNGV. This CDR3 spans 15 amino acids. The CDR3 loop reads CASSLELAGAHEQFF. The CDR3 DNA reads as TGTGCCAGCAGCTTAGAACTAGCGGGAGCCCATGAGCAGTTCTTC.

The rearrangement links TRBV11-3 to TRBJ2-1; a possible D gene is TRBD1 (5 bases). The germline gives CDR1 SGHNT, CDR2 YENEEA. Between the trimmed V and J ends, which lost 4 bases and 4 bases, there was a span of 20 bases. The CDR3 has 17 amino acids. CDR3 bases: TGTGCCAGCAGCTCCCTCCTGGCAGGGCAAGCTTACAATGAGCAGTTCTTC. It is translated as CASSSLLAGQAYNEQFF. The whole variable domain, filled in from reference TRBV11-3 and TRBJ2-1, reads EAGVVQSPRYKIIEKKQPVAFWCNPISGHNTLYWYLQNLGQGPELLIRYENEEAVDDSQLPKDRFSAERLKGVDSTLKIQPAELGDSAVYLCASSSLLAGQAYNEQFFGPGTRLTVL.

The J gene is TRBJ2-7, the V gene TRBV6-1, with TRBD2 matching over 10 bases. The CDR3 runs to 13 residues. With 3 bases clipped from V and 8 bases from J, the junction kept 4 bases outside the gene matches. CDR1 MNHNS and CDR2 SASEGT come from the germline V gene. The DNA for the CDR3 is TGTGCCAGCAGTGAGCTAGCGGGGGTAAAGCAGTACTTC. Protein sequence: CASSELAGVKQYF.

The chain uses TRBV28 and TRBJ2-7; D is perhaps TRBD1 (6 bases). V was trimmed by 9 bases and J by 2 bases, leaving 26 bases between them. This CDR3 has 17 residues. CDR1 and CDR2 from the germline V gene are MDHEN and SYDVKM. The CDR3 sequence is CASTASRGRGIPYEQYF. The CDR3 DNA follows: TGTGCCAGTACAGCAAGCAGGGGTAGGGGGATCCCCTACGAGCAGTACTTC.

The chain links TRBV28 to TRBJ1-4, with no clear D. Trimming shortened V by 7 bases and J by 4 bases, and 19 bases separated the two germline ends. Germline lookup yields CDR1 MDHEN and CDR2 SYDVKM. This CDR3 has 16 amino acids. The CDR3 sequence is CASNPRRIGFNEKLFF. The CDR3 coding sequence is TGTGCCAGCAACCCGAGACGGATCGGTTTTAATGAAAAACTGTTTTTT.

As for this clone: A far larger clone lies a single base away; this is likely a read error. The CDR3 bases are TGTGCCAGCAGCTTAGACACCGGGGAGCTGTTTTTT. This codes for CASSLDTGELFF. The rearrangement links TRBV7-9 to TRBJ2-2; no reliable D call. V was cut by 1 base and J by 3 bases, with 0 bases left in between. From germline, CDR1 is SEHNR and CDR2 FQNEAQ (reference sequence). The CDR3 covers 12 residues.

The rearrangement links TRBV28 to TRBJ1-5; the D gene is possibly TRBD1 (5 bases). Germline CDR1 MDHEN, CDR2 SYDVKM. The CDR3 sequence is 15 residues long. Trimming left V 2 bases short and J 2 bases short, with 10 bases between. This CDR3 is CASSLTGAGNQPQHF. The CDR3 DNA reads as TGTGCCAGCAGTTTAACCGGGGCGGGCAATCAGCCCCAGCATTTT.

The table lists this clone with a count of one. J is TRBJ1-4 and V is TRBV5-4, with 10 bases aligning to TRBD1. This CDR3 has 16 residues. The J segment lost 9 bases and the V segment lost 0 bases, leaving 8 bases of the junction unmatched. In germline, CDR1 is SGHNT, CDR2 YYREEE (reference sequence). As DNA, the CDR3 is TGTGCCAGCAGCTTGGTCCAGACAGGGGGCCCGAAAAAACTGTTTTTT. Protein sequence: CASSLVQTGGPKKLFF.

The J gene is TRBJ2-5, the V gene TRBV28; 8 positions match TRBD2. Germline CDR1 and CDR2: MDHEN and SYDVKM. The length of the CDR3 is 13 residues. Losses at the gene ends were 7 bases for V and 4 bases for J; bases not matched to a gene: 5. The CDR3 nucleotides are TGTGCCAGCAAGACGGGAGGGGGAGAGACCCAGTACTTC. Residues: CASKTGGGETQYF.

This clone was seen many times. This sequence joins TRBV6-6 and TRBJ2-2; D is unresolved. Trimming removed 2 bases at V and 3 bases at J, with 4 bases between. Germline CDR1 is MNHNY and CDR2 is SVGAGI (reference sequence). The CDR3 is made up of 13 amino acids. The CDR3 region has the DNA TGTGCCAGCAGTTACAGGGACACCGGGGAGCTGTTTTTT. Translated: CASSYRDTGELFF.

The rearrangement links TRBV11-3 to TRBJ2-2; 11 bases match TRBD2. The CDR3 is made up of 16 amino acids. The J segment lost 5 bases and the V segment lost 5 bases, leaving 7 bases of the junction unmatched. CDR1 and CDR2 from the germline V gene are SGHNT and YENEEA. The CDR3 bases are TGTGCCAGCAGCCACAGCCTAGCGGGAGGAACCGGGGAGCTGTTTTTT. It encodes CASSHSLAGGTGELFF.